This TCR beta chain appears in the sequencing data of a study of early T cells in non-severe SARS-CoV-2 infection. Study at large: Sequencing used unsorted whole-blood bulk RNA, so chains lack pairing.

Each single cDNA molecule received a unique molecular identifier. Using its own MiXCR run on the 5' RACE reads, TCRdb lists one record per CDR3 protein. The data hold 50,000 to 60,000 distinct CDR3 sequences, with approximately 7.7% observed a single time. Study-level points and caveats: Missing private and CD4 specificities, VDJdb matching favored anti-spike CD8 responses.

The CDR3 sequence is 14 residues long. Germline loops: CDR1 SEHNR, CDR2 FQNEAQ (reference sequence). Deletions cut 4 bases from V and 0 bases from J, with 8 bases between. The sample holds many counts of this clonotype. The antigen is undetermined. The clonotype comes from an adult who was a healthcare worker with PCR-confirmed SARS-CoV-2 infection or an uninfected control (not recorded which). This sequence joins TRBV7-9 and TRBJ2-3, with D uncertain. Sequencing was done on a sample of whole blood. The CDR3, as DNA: TGTGCCAGCAGCTCGAACCCTAGCACAGATACGCAGTATTTT. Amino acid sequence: CASSSNPSTDTQYF.